This note documents a single T cell receptor (beta chain) sequence. This record comes from a study of CD8 T cells in Susac syndrome. The multiple sclerosis controls comprised treatment-naive patients whose relapsing-remitting disease was stable or active. A quantity of about 0.5 to 1 ug RNA underwent reverse transcription using random hexamers. TCRdb re-analysed the immunoSEQ multiplex PCR reads in MiXCR, keeping a single row per CDR3 protein. This sample yields 150,000 to 200,000 distinct CDR3 sequences, of which about 95% are seen a single time; 0.15% to 0.2% belongs to the top ten. The CDR3 contains 12 residues. CDR1 and CDR2 (germline): SQVTM, ANQGSEA. The V end was cut by 8 bases, the J end by 6 bases, with 15 bases between.

Sequences were obtained from CD8+ T cells from PBMCs. This TCR was recovered from a human donor with multiple sclerosis. This chain uses TRBV29-1 with TRBJ2-3; D gene uncertain. The CDR3 nucleotides read TGCAGCACAAGAAGGCCCAGCGATACGCAGTATTTT. Translated: CSTRRPSDTQYF.